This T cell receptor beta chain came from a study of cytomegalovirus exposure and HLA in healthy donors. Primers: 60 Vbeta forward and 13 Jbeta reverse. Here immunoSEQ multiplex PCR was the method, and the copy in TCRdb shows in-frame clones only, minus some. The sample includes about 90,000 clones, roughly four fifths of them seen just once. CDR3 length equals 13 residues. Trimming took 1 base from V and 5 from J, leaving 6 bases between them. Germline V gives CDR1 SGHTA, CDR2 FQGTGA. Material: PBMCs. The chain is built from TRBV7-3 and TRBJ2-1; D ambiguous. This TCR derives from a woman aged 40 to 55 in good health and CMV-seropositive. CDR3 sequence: CASSLIGDNEQFF. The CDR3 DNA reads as TGTGCCAGCAGCTTAATTGGAGACAATGAGCAGTTCTTC.